Sequencing of this T cell receptor (beta chain) was carried out in a study of T cell repertoires in cytomegalovirus infection. About the research overall: Researchers turned to recently identified HLA-C-restricted CMV epitopes as well as well-studied HLA-B-restricted ones. Public TCR beta signatures marked donors with CMV infection and the matching HLA. The study's findings and limits: The ex vivo response was dominated by HLA-C-restricted CMV-specific TCR beta clonotypes.

For this clonotype: Its target is not known.

With 2 bases removed from V and 7 bases from J, the gap between germline ends came to 11 bases. From germline, CDR1 is PRHDT and CDR2 FYEKMQ (reference sequence). This CDR3 comprises 13 residues. TCRdb recomputed calls from the reads with MiXCR, one row per CDR3 protein. Of 750,000 to 950,000 distinct CDR3 sequences listed, almost 30% are singletons. The input for sequencing was cultured CD8+ T cells from PBMCs, taken from culture after CMV antigen stimulation. The chain uses TRBV13 and TRBJ1-2; D is perhaps TRBD1 (6 bases). The sequence was obtained from a human donor in good health (CMV status not recorded). Some clones in this sample may be carry-over from other donors' samples. The CDR3 DNA reads as TGTGCCAGCAGCTTACGGGGGGCGTCTGGCTACACCTTC. Its protein product is CASSLRGASGYTF.